This TCR beta chain was documented in a study of T cell repertoires in cytomegalovirus infection. Overall study: Signatures in public TCR beta sequences pointed to both CMV infection and matching HLA type.

A single record per CDR3 protein comes from TCRdb applying MiXCR to the reads. The table has some 240,000 distinct CDR3 sequences, over 15% seen once. This CDR3 is 14 amino acids long. V was cut by 0 bases and J by 8 bases, with 11 bases left in between. Germline CDR1 SEHNR, CDR2 FQNEAQ (reference sequence). Study-wide points: Dominant in the ex vivo response were TCR beta clonotypes restricted by HLA-C and specific for CMV. There were carriers of CMV plus the relevant HLA, and cumulative public TCR beta family frequency identified them.

At least ten counts were recorded for this clonotype. Its antigen is unidentified. This sequence originates from a human donor in good health (CMV status not recorded). Some clones in this sample may be carry-over from other donors' samples. The sequencing input was CD8+ T cells from PBMCs. The V gene is TRBV7-9, the J gene TRBJ2-1; no firm D call. The CDR3 reads CASSLAVAGDEQFF. The DNA for the CDR3 is TGTGCCAGCAGCTTAGCGGTGGCAGGCGATGAGCAGTTCTTC.